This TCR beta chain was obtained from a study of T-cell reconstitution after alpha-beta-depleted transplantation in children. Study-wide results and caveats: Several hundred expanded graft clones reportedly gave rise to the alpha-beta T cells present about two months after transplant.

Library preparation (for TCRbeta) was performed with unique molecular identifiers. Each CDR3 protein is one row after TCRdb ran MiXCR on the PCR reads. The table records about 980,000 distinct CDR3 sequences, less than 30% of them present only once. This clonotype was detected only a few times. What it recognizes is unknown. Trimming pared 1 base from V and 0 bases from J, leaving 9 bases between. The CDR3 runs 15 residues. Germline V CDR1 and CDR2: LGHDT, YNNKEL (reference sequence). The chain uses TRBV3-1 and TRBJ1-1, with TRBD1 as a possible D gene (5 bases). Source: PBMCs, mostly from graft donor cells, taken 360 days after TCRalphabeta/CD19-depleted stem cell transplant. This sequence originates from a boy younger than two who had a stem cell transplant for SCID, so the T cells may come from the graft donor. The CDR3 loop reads CASSQVGGVNTEAFF. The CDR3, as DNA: TGTGCCAGCAGCCAAGTGGGGGGGGTGAACACTGAAGCTTTCTTT.